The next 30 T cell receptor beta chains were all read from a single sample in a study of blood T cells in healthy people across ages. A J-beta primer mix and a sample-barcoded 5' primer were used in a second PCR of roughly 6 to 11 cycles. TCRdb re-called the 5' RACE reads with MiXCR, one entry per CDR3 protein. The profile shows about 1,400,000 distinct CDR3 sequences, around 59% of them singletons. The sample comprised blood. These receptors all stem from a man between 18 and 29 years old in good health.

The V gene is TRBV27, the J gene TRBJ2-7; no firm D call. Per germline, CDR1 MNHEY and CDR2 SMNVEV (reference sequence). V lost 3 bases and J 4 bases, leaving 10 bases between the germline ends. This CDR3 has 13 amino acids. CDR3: CASSFGTRYEQYF. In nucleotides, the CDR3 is TGTGCCAGCAGTTTCGGAACCCGTTACGAGCAGTACTTC.

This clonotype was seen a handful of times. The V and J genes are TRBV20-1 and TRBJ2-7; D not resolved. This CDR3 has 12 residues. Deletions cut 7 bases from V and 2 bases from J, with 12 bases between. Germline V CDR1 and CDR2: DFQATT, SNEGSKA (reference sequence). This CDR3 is CSGVGRAYEQYF. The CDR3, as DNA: TGCAGTGGAGTGGGCCGAGCCTACGAGCAGTACTTC.

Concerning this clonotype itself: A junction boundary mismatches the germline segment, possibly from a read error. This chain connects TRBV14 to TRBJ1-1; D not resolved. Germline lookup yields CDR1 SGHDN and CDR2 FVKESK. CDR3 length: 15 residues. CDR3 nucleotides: TGTGCCAGCAGCCAAGAAGGATCGTGGAACGCTGAAGCTTTCTTT. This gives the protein CASSQEGSWNAEAFF. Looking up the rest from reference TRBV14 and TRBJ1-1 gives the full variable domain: EAGVTQFPSHSVIEKGQTVTLRCDPISGHDNLYWYRRVMGKEIKFLLHFVKESKQDESGMPNNRFLAERTGGTYSTLKVQPAELEDSGVYFCASSQEGSWNAEAFFGQGTRLTVV.

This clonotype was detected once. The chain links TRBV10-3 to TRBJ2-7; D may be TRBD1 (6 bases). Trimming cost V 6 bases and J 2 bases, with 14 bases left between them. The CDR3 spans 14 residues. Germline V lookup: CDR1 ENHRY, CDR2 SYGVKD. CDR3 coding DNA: TGTGCCATCAGGACGGACAGCGCAACCTACGAGCAGTACTTC. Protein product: CAIRTDSATYEQYF.

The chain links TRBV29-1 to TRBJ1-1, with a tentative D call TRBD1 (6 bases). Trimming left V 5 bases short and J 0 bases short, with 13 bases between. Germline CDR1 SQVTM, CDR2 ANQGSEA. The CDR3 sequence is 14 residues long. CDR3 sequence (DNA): TGCAGCGTTCTATATACAGGGATGAACACTGAAGCTTTCTTT. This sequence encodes CSVLYTGMNTEAFF.

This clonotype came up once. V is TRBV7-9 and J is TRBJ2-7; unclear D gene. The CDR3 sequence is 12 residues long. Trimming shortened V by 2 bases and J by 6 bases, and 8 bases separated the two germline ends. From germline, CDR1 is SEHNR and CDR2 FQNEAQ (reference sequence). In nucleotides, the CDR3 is TGTGCCAGCAGCTTATTCCTGCCCGAGCAGTACTTC. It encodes CASSLFLPEQYF. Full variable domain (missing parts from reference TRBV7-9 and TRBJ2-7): DTGVSQNPRHKITKRGQNVTFRCDPISEHNRLYWYRQTLGQGPEFLTYFQNEAQLEKSRLLSDRFSAERPKGSFSTLEIQRTEQGDSAMYLCASSLFLPEQYFGPGTRLTVT.

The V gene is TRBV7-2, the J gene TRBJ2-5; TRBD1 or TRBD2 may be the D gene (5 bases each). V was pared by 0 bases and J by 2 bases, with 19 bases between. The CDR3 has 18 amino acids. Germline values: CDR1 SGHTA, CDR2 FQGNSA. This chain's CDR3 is CASSLAGRGAYDQETQYF. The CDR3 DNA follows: TGTGCCAGCAGCTTAGCAGGTCGGGGCGCCTATGATCAAGAGACCCAGTACTTC.

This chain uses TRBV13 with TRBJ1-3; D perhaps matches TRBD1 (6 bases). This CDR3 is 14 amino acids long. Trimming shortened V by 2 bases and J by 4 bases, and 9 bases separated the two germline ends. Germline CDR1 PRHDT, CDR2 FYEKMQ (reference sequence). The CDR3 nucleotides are TGTGCCAGCAGCTTAACCGGGACAGGAAACACCATATATTTT. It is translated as CASSLTGTGNTIYF.

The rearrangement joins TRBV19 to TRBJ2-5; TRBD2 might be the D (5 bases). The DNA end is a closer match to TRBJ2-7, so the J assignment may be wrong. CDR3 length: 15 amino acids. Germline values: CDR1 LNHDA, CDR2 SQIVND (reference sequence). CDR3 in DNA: TGTGCCAGTAGTACCCACGTTCGGACGGAGGTCGAGCAGTACTTC. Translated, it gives CASSTHVRTEVEQYF.

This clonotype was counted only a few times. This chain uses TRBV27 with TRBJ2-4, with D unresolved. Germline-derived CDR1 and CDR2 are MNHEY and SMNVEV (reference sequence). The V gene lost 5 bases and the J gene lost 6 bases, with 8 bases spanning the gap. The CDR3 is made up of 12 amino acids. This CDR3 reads CASSQNGNIQYF. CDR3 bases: TGTGCCAGCAGTCAAAATGGAAACATTCAGTACTTC.

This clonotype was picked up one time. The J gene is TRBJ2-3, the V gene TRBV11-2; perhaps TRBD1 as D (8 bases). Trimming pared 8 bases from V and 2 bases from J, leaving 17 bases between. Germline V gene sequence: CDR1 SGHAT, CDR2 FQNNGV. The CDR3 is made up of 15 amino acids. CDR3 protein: CASELQGGSTDTQYF. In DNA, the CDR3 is TGTGCCAGCGAATTACAGGGGGGGTCCACAGATACGCAGTATTTT.

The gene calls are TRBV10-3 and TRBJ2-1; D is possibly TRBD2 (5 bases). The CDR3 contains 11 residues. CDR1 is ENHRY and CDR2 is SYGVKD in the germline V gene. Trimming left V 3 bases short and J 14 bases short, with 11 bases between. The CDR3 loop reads CAISEGSVEFF. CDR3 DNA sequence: TGTGCCATCAGTGAAGGTAGCGTGGAGTTCTTC.

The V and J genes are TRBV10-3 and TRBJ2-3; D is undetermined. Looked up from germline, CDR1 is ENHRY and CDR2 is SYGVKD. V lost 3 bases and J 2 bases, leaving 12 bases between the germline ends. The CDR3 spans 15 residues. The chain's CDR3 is CAISESPAITDTQYF. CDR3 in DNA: TGTGCCATCAGTGAAAGCCCCGCCATCACAGATACGCAGTATTTT.

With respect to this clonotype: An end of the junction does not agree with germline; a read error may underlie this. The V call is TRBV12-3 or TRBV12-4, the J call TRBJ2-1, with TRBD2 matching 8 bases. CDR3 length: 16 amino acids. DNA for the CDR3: TGTGCCAACAGTTTACTTGGACTAGCAAGGCGCAATGAGCAGTTCTTC. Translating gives CANSLLGLARRNEQFF.

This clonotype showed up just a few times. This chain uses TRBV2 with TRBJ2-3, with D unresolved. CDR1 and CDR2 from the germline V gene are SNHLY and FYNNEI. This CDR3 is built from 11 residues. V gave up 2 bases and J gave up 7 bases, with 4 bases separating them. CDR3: CASSESHTQYF. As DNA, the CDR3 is TGTGCCAGCAGTGAAAGTCATACGCAGTATTTT. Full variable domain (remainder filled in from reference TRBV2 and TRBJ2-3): EPEVTQTPSHQVTQMGQEVILRCVPISNHLYFYWYRQILGQKVEFLVSFYNNEISEKSEIFDDQFSVERPDGSNFTLKIRSTKLEDSAMYFCASSESHTQYFGPGTRLTVL.

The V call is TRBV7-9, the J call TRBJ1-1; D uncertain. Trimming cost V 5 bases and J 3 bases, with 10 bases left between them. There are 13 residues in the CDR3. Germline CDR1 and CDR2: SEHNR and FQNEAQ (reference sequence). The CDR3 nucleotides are TGTGCCAGCAGCGCTGGGAGGCACACTGAAGCTTTCTTT. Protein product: CASSAGRHTEAFF.

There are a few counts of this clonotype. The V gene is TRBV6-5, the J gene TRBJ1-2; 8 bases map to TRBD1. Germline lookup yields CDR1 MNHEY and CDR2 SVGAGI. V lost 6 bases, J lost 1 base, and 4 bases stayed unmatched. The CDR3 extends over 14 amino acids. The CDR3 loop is CASRRDRINYGYTF. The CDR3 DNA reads TGTGCCAGCAGGCGGGACAGGATTAACTATGGCTACACCTTC.

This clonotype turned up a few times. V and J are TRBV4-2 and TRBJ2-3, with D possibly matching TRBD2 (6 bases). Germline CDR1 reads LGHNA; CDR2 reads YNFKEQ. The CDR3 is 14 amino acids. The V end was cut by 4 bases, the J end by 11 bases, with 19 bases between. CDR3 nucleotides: TGTGCCAGCAGCCCAAAGGTCCCGGGAGAACAGCAGTATTTT. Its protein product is CASSPKVPGEQQYF.

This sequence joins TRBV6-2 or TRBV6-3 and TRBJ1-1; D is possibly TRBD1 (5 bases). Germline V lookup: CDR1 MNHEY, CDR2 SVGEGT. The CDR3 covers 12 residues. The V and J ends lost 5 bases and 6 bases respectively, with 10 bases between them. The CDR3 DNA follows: TGTGCCAGCAGTGGGCCGGGGGCTGAAGCTTTCTTT. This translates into CASSGPGAEAFF.

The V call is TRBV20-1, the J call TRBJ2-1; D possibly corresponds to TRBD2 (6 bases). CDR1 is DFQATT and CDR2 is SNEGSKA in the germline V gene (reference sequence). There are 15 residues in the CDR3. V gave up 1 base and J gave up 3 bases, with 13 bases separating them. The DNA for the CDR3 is TGCAGTGCTAGAGTTTGGTCGGGAGTCTACAATGAGCAGTTCTTC. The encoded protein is CSARVWSGVYNEQFF.

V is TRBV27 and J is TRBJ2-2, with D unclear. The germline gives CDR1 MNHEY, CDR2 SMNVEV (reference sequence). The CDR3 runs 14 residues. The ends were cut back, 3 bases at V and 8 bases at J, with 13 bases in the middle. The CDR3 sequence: CASSFSLSRGELFF. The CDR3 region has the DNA TGTGCCAGCAGTTTCTCTCTGTCTAGGGGGGAGCTGTTTTTT.

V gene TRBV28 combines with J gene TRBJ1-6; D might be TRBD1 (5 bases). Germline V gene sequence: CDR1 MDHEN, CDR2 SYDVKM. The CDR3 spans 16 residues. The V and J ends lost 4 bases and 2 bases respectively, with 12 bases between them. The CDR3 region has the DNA TGTGCCAGCAGTTCCACACTGACAGCCTATAATTCACCCCTCCACTTT. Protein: CASSSTLTAYNSPLHF.

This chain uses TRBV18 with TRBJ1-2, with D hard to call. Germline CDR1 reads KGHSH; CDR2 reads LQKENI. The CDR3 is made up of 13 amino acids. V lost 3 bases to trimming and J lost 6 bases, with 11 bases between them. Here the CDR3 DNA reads TGTGCCAGCTCACCCCAGGACCAAGATGGCTACACCTTC. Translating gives CASSPQDQDGYTF.

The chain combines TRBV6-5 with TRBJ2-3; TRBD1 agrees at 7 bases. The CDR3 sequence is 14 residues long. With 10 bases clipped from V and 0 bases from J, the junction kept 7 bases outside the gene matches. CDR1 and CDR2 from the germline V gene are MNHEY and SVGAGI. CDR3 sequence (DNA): TGTGCCACCAAGACAGGGCTTAGCACAGATACGCAGTATTTT. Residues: CATKTGLSTDTQYF.

The DNA of the CDR3 is TGTGCCAGCAGCTTACAGGGAAGGGTCTCTCCAGAGACCCAGTACTTC. Amino acid sequence: CASSLQGRVSPETQYF. The rearrangement uses TRBV7-2 and TRBJ2-5, with D perhaps matching TRBD1 (5 bases). V was pared by 2 bases and J by 4 bases, with 17 bases between. The V gene's germline CDR1 is SGHTA and CDR2 FQGNSA. The CDR3 totals 16 residues.

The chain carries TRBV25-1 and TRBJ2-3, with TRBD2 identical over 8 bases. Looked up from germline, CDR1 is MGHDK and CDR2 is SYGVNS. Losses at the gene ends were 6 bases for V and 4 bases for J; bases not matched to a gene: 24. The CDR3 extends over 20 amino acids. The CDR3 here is CASSKTGTKKSGSPADTQYF. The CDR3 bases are TGTGCCAGCAGCAAAACCGGGACAAAAAAGAGCGGGAGTCCGGCAGATACGCAGTATTTT.

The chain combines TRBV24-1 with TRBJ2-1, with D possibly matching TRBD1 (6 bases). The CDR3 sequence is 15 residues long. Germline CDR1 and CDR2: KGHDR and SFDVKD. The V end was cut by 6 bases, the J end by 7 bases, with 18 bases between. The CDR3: CATSKSITGSNEQFF. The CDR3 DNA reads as TGTGCCACCAGTAAATCTATAACAGGGTCTAATGAGCAGTTCTTC.

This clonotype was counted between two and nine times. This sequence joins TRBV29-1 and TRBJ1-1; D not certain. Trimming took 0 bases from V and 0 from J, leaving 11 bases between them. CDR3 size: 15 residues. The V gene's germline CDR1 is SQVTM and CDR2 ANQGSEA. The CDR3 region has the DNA TGCAGCGTTGAAGATCCCAAGGGTCTGAACACTGAAGCTTTCTTT. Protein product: CSVEDPKGLNTEAFF.

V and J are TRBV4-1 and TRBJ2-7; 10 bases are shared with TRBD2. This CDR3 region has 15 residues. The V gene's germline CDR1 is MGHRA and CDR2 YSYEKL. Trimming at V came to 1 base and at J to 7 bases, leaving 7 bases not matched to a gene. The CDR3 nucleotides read TGCGCCAGCAGCCAAGTAGCGGGAGGTCGTTGGGAGCAGTACTTC. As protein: CASSQVAGGRWEQYF.

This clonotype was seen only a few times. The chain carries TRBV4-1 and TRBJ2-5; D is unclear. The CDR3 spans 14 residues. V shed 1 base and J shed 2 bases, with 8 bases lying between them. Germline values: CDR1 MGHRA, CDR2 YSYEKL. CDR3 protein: CASSQVQQQETQYF. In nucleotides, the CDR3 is TGCGCCAGCAGCCAAGTTCAGCAACAAGAGACCCAGTACTTC.